The 31 T cell receptor beta chains in this list originate from one sample, sequenced in a study of siplizumab effects on memory and regulatory T cells (dated by TCRdb to the late 2010s). Libraries were built with the immunoSEQ multiplex PCR assay. TCRdb holds this immuneACCESS table with in-frame rearrangements only. Some clones are missing; in checked studies, unresolved V genes explain under half, and the rest has no known cause. The sample table contains some 97,000 clones; only one count was recorded for around 94% of them. The ten biggest clones cover under 0.7% of the sample. Sequencing input: Tregs sorted from blood. The receptors were gathered from a human donor in good health.

The chain uses TRBV7-2 and TRBJ2-5; 8 nucleotides agree with TRBD1. The V segment lost 1 base and the J segment 7 bases; nucleotides outside the gene matches: 2. The CDR3 consists of 13 residues. Germline CDR1 reads SGHTA; CDR2 reads FQGNSA. CDR3 nucleotide sequence: TGTGCCAGCAGCTTAGGACAGGGGTCGACCCAGTACTTC. This codes for CASSLGQGSTQYF.

The chain joins TRBV11-3 to TRBJ2-2; TRBD1 is a possible D gene (5 bases). The CDR3 is 16 amino acids. V was cut by 3 bases and J by 2 bases, with 13 bases left in between. The germline V gene has CDR1 SGHNT and CDR2 YENEEA. CDR3: CASSFYTGPNTGELFF. The CDR3, as DNA: TGTGCCAGCAGCTTCTATACAGGACCAAACACCGGGGAGCTGTTTTTT.

This clone was picked up one time. This chain links TRBV6-1 with TRBJ2-3; D may be TRBD1 (6 bases). The CDR3 extends over 15 amino acids. V was cut by 0 bases and J by 3 bases, with 10 bases left in between. Germline values: CDR1 MNHNS, CDR2 SASEGT. CDR3 bases: TGTGCCAGCAGTGAAGCGGGGGCAAGAACAGATACGCAGTATTTT. Its translation is CASSEAGARTDTQYF.

The V and J genes are TRBV27 and TRBJ2-1; 12 bases agree with TRBD1. The germline V gene has CDR1 MNHEY and CDR2 SMNVEV (reference sequence). The J segment lost 8 bases and the V segment lost 3 bases, leaving 8 bases of the junction unmatched. The CDR3 has 16 residues. The CDR3 sequence: CASSFRGTGGWDEQFF. For the CDR3, the DNA is TGTGCCAGCAGTTTTCGCGGGACAGGGGGCTGGGATGAGCAGTTCTTC.

The V gene is TRBV2, the J gene TRBJ2-4; D is perhaps TRBD1 or TRBD2 (6 bases each). In germline, CDR1 is SNHLY, CDR2 FYNNEI. Trimming pared 6 bases from V and 9 bases from J, leaving 15 bases between. This CDR3 has 13 residues. CDR3 nucleotides: TGTGCCAGCAGAGGGGGGAGCCTAGGCATTCAGTACTTC. It is translated as CASRGGSLGIQYF.

This rearrangement joins TRBV5-1 to TRBJ2-3, with D perhaps matching TRBD2 (6 bases). Germline CDR1 and CDR2: SGHRS and YFSETQ. The CDR3 is 16 amino acids. The V gene lost 0 bases and the J gene lost 1 base, with 12 bases spanning the gap. CDR3 nucleotides: TGCGCCAGCAGCTTGGTGTCTAGCGCTGGCACAGATACGCAGTATTTT. Its translation: CASSLVSSAGTDTQYF.

J is TRBJ2-2 and V is TRBV30, with 15 bases lining up with TRBD2. Per germline, CDR1 GTSNPN and CDR2 SVGIG (reference sequence). V shed 6 bases, J shed 6 bases, and the junction held 5 bases outside the gene matches. The CDR3 runs 15 residues. The CDR3 loop reads CACPGLAGGAGELFF. CDR3 bases: TGTGCCTGCCCGGGACTAGCGGGAGGTGCCGGGGAGCTGTTTTTT.

V is TRBV19 and J is TRBJ2-1; TRBD2 might be the D (7 bases). Trimming removed 5 bases at V and 0 bases at J, with 17 bases between. Per the germline V gene, CDR1 is LNHDA and CDR2 is SQIVND (reference sequence). The CDR3 loop spans 17 amino acids. The CDR3 DNA sequence: TGTGCCAGTAGTGGTTGGGGGGGCAAGAGCTCCTACAATGAGCAGTTCTTC. Translated, it gives CASSGWGGKSSYNEQFF.

The chain is built from TRBV9 and TRBJ1-3; TRBD1 matches 7 bases. Germline V gene sequence: CDR1 SGDLS, CDR2 YYNGEE. The CDR3 contains 16 residues. With V trimmed by 4 bases and J by 0 bases, 7 bases remained unmatched. The CDR3 region has the DNA TGTGCCAGCAGCATAACAGGGGCGAGCTCTGGAAACACCATATATTTT. Encoded protein: CASSITGASSGNTIYF.

The V call is TRBV28, the J call TRBJ2-5; TRBD2 is a possible D gene (5 bases). The CDR3 is 13 amino acids. V lost 8 bases and J lost 4, with 14 bases in between. Germline loops: CDR1 MDHEN, CDR2 SYDVKM. CDR3 protein: CASYAGRVETQYF. CDR3 sequence (DNA): TGTGCCAGCTACGCGGGTAGGGTAGAGACCCAGTACTTC.

Notes on this clone: An end of the junction does not agree with germline; a read error may underlie this. The chain employs TRBV2 and TRBJ2-1; 7 nucleotides match TRBD2. This CDR3 is 11 amino acids long. Germline assignment: CDR1 SNHLY and CDR2 FYNNEI. Written as DNA, the CDR3 is TGTGCCAGCAGTGTGGGGCGGGAGCCGTTCTTC. Translating it yields CASSVGREPFF.

The gene calls are TRBV28 and TRBJ2-1; TRBD2 might be the D (6 bases). Between the trimmed V and J ends, which lost 8 bases and 9 bases, there was a span of 17 bases. The CDR3 has 13 amino acids. Germline assignment: CDR1 MDHEN and CDR2 SYDVKM. The CDR3 coding sequence is TGTGCCAGCGGCTCGGGACTCCCCGGTGAGCAGTTCTTC. Protein product: CASGSGLPGEQFF.

This clone has a handful of counts. The chain couples TRBV28 to TRBJ1-2; TRBD1 might be the D (5 bases). This CDR3 has 15 residues. Germline loops: CDR1 MDHEN, CDR2 SYDVKM. V lost 7 bases to trimming and J lost 4 bases, with 19 bases between them. Written as DNA, the CDR3 is TGTGCCAGCACCTGGGGGGACTTGCTAGGCTATGGCTACACCTTC. Translating it yields CASTWGDLLGYGYTF.

This clone is a singleton in its sample. The chain uses TRBV29-1 and TRBJ2-7; no clear D gene. V lost 7 bases and J lost 6, with 19 bases in between. The CDR3 runs 13 residues. Germline V lookup: CDR1 SQVTM, CDR2 ANQGSEA. The CDR3 protein is CSAQRLERTEQYF. The DNA of the CDR3 is TGCAGCGCCCAACGCTTGGAACGAACCGAGCAGTACTTC.

V and J are TRBV10-3 and TRBJ2-3, with a weak D call TRBD1 (7 bases). From germline, CDR1 is ENHRY and CDR2 SYGVKD. The CDR3 covers 14 residues. Trimming left V 8 bases short and J 2 bases short, with 14 bases between. Here the CDR3 DNA reads TGTGCCATCCGCGGGGACAGAGACACAGATACGCAGTATTTT. As protein: CAIRGDRDTDTQYF.

CDR3 region: CASSTGQGGLYGYTF. CDR3 DNA sequence: TGTGCCAGCAGCACGGGCCAAGGGGGCCTCTATGGCTACACCTTC. The chain employs TRBV5-4 and TRBJ1-2, with TRBD1 matching over 7 bases. Germline loops: CDR1 SGHNT, CDR2 YYREEE (reference sequence). The CDR3 sequence is 15 residues long. Trimming at V came to 4 bases and at J to 4 bases, leaving 10 bases not matched to a gene.

The chain has TRBV11-3 and TRBJ2-1; 9 bases line up with TRBD1. The CDR3 runs to 15 residues. V gave up 5 bases and J gave up 8 bases; unmatched junction bases: 10. Germline V gene sequence: CDR1 SGHNT, CDR2 YENEEA. The CDR3 region is CASSPRTTGGDEQFF. Written as DNA, the CDR3 is TGTGCCAGCAGCCCACGGACTACAGGGGGCGATGAGCAGTTCTTC.

The genes are TRBV5-1 and TRBJ2-5, with D maybe TRBD2 (5 bases). The CDR3 spans 16 residues. V dropped 7 bases and J dropped 5 bases, with 24 bases sitting between them. Germline CDR1 and CDR2: SGHRS and YFSETQ. This chain's CDR3 is CASRSWVGGPGETQYF. In DNA, the CDR3 is TGCGCCAGCCGTTCTTGGGTTGGAGGTCCGGGGGAGACCCAGTACTTC.

This chain links TRBV9 with TRBJ2-5; perhaps TRBD2 as D (5 bases). The CDR3 sequence is 15 residues long. Germline loops: CDR1 SGDLS, CDR2 YYNGEE. V gave up 0 bases and J gave up 0 bases, with 9 bases separating them. The CDR3 DNA sequence: TGTGCCAGCAGCGTAGGAGGGAGCCACCAAGAGACCCAGTACTTC. Residues: CASSVGGSHQETQYF.

The V call is TRBV5-5, the J call TRBJ2-7; D gene ambiguous. The germline V gene encodes CDR1 SGHKS and CDR2 YYEKEE (reference sequence). The length of the CDR3 is 15 residues. The V and J ends lost 0 bases and 2 bases respectively, with 12 bases between them. The CDR3 spells CASSLAEGRAYEQYF. The CDR3 region has the DNA TGTGCCAGCAGCTTGGCCGAAGGTAGGGCCTACGAGCAGTACTTC.

The rearrangement joins TRBV5-1 to TRBJ2-7; D ambiguous. V was shortened by 4 bases and J by 1 base, with 15 bases between the two germline ends. The CDR3 loop spans 15 amino acids. CDR1 is SGHRS and CDR2 is YFSETQ in the germline V gene. CDR3 bases: TGCGCCAGCAGCCCCCAACCGGGCATTTCCTACGAGCAGTACTTC. This gives the protein CASSPQPGISYEQYF. The full variable domain, its missing parts supplied by reference TRBV5-1 and TRBJ2-7, is KAGVTQTPRYLIKTRGQQVTLSCSPISGHRSVSWYQQTPGQGLQFLFEYFSETQRNKGNFPGRFSGRQFSNSRSEMNVSTLELGDSALYLCASSPQPGISYEQYFGPGTRLTVT.

The CDR3 DNA sequence: TGTGCCAGCTCAGCCACCACCTACTCGACCAATGAGCAGTTCTTC. Amino acid sequence: CASSATTYSTNEQFF. J is TRBJ2-1 and V is TRBV18; D not resolved. This CDR3 region has 15 residues. In germline, CDR1 is KGHSH, CDR2 LQKENI. With 5 bases removed from V and 6 bases from J, the gap between germline ends came to 17 bases.

V and J are TRBV10-3 and TRBJ2-7, with D tentatively TRBD2 (5 bases). Germline CDR1 ENHRY, CDR2 SYGVKD. The CDR3 is 12 amino acids. Trimming took 6 bases from V and 3 from J, leaving 9 bases between them. The CDR3 DNA reads as TGTGCCATCAGGGCCGCGGGCTACGAGCAGTACTTC. Its protein product is CAIRAAGYEQYF.

This clone was seen once. The chain uses TRBV11-2 and TRBJ2-7; possible D gene TRBD1, 6 bases. Trimming took off 5 bases at V and 1 base at J, with 12 bases between the two ends. Germline lookup yields CDR1 SGHAT and CDR2 FQNNGV. This CDR3 spans 14 amino acids. CDR3 residues: CASSARGLSYEQYF. CDR3 coding DNA: TGTGCCAGCAGCGCGAGGGGGTTATCCTACGAGCAGTACTTC. The whole variable domain, remainder taken from reference TRBV11-2 and TRBJ2-7, is EAGVAQSPRYKIIEKRQSVAFWCNPISGHATLYWYQQILGQGPKLLIQFQNNGVVDDSQLPKDRFSAERLKGVDSTLKIQPAKLEDSAVYLCASSARGLSYEQYFGPGTRLTVT.

V usage is TRBV7-3 and J usage is TRBJ1-1, with D possibly being TRBD1 (6 bases). The CDR3 is 14 residues long. V lost 3 bases and J lost 4, with 12 bases in between. Per the germline V gene, CDR1 is SGHTA and CDR2 is FQGTGA. The CDR3 sequence is CASSLSGGRTEAFF. In DNA form, the CDR3 reads TGTGCCAGCAGCTTGAGTGGGGGGCGCACTGAAGCTTTCTTT.

For the CDR3, the DNA is TGTGCCAGCAGCTTAGCGTCCAGGGGAGAGACCCAGTACTTC. It yields the protein CASSLASRGETQYF. The chain combines TRBV11-2 with TRBJ2-5; TRBD1 might be the D (6 bases). V lost 1 base, J lost 4 bases, and 10 bases lay in between. Germline V gene sequence: CDR1 SGHAT, CDR2 FQNNGV. There are 14 residues in the CDR3.

The chain employs TRBV29-1 and TRBJ2-2; D is unclear. The CDR3 consists of 13 residues. V was trimmed by 5 bases and J by 2 bases, leaving 9 bases between them. From germline, CDR1 is SQVTM and CDR2 ANQGSEA. The CDR3 loop is CSVRNYNTGELFF. DNA of the CDR3: TGCAGCGTTCGAAACTATAACACCGGGGAGCTGTTTTTT.

CDR3 nucleotide sequence: TGTGCCAGCAGTTACCGCGCTAGCGGGACATACAATGAGCAGTTCTTC. Its translation is CASSYRASGTYNEQFF. V is TRBV6-6 and J is TRBJ2-1; 9 nucleotides agree with TRBD2. J lost 4 bases, V lost 2 bases, and 6 bases had no gene match. The CDR3 loop spans 16 amino acids. Germline V lookup: CDR1 MNHNY, CDR2 SVGAGI (reference sequence).

The chain employs TRBV6-6 and TRBJ1-5; 8 nucleotides match TRBD1. V shed 4 bases, J shed 5 bases, and the junction held 7 bases outside the gene matches. Germline V CDR1 and CDR2: MNHNY, SVGAGI (reference sequence). The CDR3 consists of 15 residues. CDR3 DNA: TGTGCCAGCAGTTCCGGGACAGGTTTCTATCAGCCCCAGCATTTT. Its protein product is CASSSGTGFYQPQHF.

This chain links TRBV11-2 with TRBJ2-1; D is possibly TRBD1 or TRBD2 (5 bases each). This CDR3 is 16 amino acids long. Germline CDR1 SGHAT, CDR2 FQNNGV. With 2 bases removed from V and 3 bases from J, the gap between germline ends came to 14 bases. This chain's CDR3 is CASSLFGAGIYNEQFF. DNA for the CDR3: TGTGCCAGCAGCTTATTCGGGGCAGGGATCTACAATGAGCAGTTCTTC.

The rearrangement links TRBV11-2 to TRBJ2-7, with a possible D match to TRBD1 (6 bases). Trimming took off 2 bases at V and 4 bases at J, with 15 bases between the two ends. Germline V gives CDR1 SGHAT, CDR2 FQNNGV. CDR3 length: 15 residues. CDR3 sequence reads: CASSLLGTPSYEQYF. The CDR3, as DNA: TGTGCCAGCAGCTTACTTGGGACACCATCTTACGAGCAGTACTTC.